Listed below are T cell receptor beta chains from one sample, sequenced in a study of T-cell memory formation after mild COVID-19. TCRdb reprocessed the 5' RACE reads via MiXCR and lists one record per CDR3 protein. The sample includes roughly 200,000 distinct CDR3 sequences, 20% to 25% of them seen just once. Sequenced sample: PBMCs or a T cell subset sorted from them (not recorded which). All receptors come from an adult woman who had mild COVID-19 (a few samples of this study predate the infection). Cell type and time point are not known. The CDR3 runs from the conserved cysteine through the conserved F or W. The D gene is left open where the match is weak. Rows give clone size only sometimes, using once, few, many, or a class for an expanded clone.

clone_size cdr3_length j_call v_call d_call cdr3_nt cdr3_aa
- 14 TRBJ2-5 TRBV9 - TGTGCCAGCAGCGTAGATAATAGCTTGGAGACCCAGTACTTC CASSVDNSLETQYF
many 14 TRBJ2-2 TRBV6-1 TRBD2 TGTGCCAGCAGTGGACTAGCGGACACCGGGGAGCTGTTTTTT CASSGLADTGELFF
- 16 TRBJ2-2 TRBV9 - TGTGCCAGCAGCGTAGGTGAACAGCGACGGCCCGGGGAGCTGTTTTTT CASSVGEQRRPGELFF
- 18 TRBJ2-1 TRBV7-9 TRBD1 TGTGCCAGCAGCTTAGCTGCCCTGGGCAGGGGGCTTGTCAGTGAGCAGTTCTTC CASSLAALGRGLVSEQFF
few 12 TRBJ1-1 TRBV24-1 - TGTGCCACCAGTGATTTTGGCTCTGAAGCTTTCTTT CATSDFGSEAFF
few 15 TRBJ1-5 TRBV2 - TGTGCCAGCAGTGAATCGGGGGCTAGCAATCAGCCCCAGCATTTT CASSESGASNQPQHF
- 15 TRBJ2-2 TRBV5-1 - TGCGCCAGCAGCTCGGACGGGACGCTTACCGGGGAGCTGTTTTTT CASSSDGTLTGELFF
few 18 TRBJ1-1 TRBV7-6 - TGTGCCAGCAGCCCGGATTATGGGGGTTGGGGGACAAACACTGAAGCTTTCTTT CASSPDYGGWGTNTEAFF
- 14 TRBJ1-2 TRBV4-1 - TGCGCCAGCAGCCAAGTGGGGAGCAACTATGGCTACACCTTC CASSQVGSNYGYTF
many 15 TRBJ2-7 TRBV29-1 TRBD2 TGCAGCGTTGGGCGGGGGGGGCCGGCCGGCTACGAGCAGTACTTC CSVGRGGPAGYEQYF
- 15 TRBJ1-2 TRBV29-1 TRBD1 TGCAGCGAGGACGACAGGGTCGGTGCCAATTATGGCTACACCTTC CSEDDRVGANYGYTF
few 17 TRBJ2-7 TRBV4-1 TRBD1 TGCGCCAGCAGCCAAGCTGGGTGGGGACAGGGGGCCTACGAGCAGTACTTC CASSQAGWGQGAYEQYF
- 15 TRBJ1-1 TRBV5-5 - TGTGCCAGCAGCGAGTTCAACTTGATGAACACTGAAGCTTTCTTT CASSEFNLMNTEAFF
few 16 TRBJ2-1 TRBV7-6 - TGTGCCAGCAGCCAGCCCCCCTCGGGGATTGGCAATGAGCAGTTCTTC CASSQPPSGIGNEQFF
few 14 TRBJ2-7 TRBV5-6 - TGTGCCAGCAGCTACCAAACTATTGTTTTCGAGCAGTACTTC CASSYQTIVFEQYF
- 15 TRBJ2-1 TRBV14 TRBD2 TGTGCCAGCAGCCAGCCATTAGCGGGATGGGGGGAGCAGTTCTTC CASSQPLAGWGEQFF
- 15 TRBJ1-2 TRBV28 TRBD1 TGTGCCAGCAGCCCCCACAGGGGATCTAACTATGGCTACACCTTC CASSPHRGSNYGYTF
- 13 TRBJ2-5 TRBV4-1 - TGCGCCAGCGGACGGACGTCCCAAGAGACCCAGTACTTC CASGRTSQETQYF
- 17 TRBJ2-1 TRBV5-1 TRBD2 TGCGCCAGCAGCTCCGCTTGGGCGCGGGGGGGCTACAATGAGCAGTTCTTC CASSSAWARGGYNEQFF
few 14 TRBJ2-4 TRBV12-3/TRBV12-4 - TGTGCCAGCAGTTTTAGGGGGGGCCTGGACATTCAGTACTTC CASSFRGGLDIQYF
- 12 TRBJ1-1 TRBV7-9 - TGTGCCGGTCGGACCCCCAACACTGAAGCTTTCTTT CAGRTPNTEAFF
few 14 TRBJ1-2 TRBV12-3/TRBV12-4 TRBD1 TGTGCCAGCACCTCCAGGACAGGGGGGGATGGCTACACCTTC CASTSRTGGDGYTF
- 16 TRBJ2-7 TRBV7-9 TRBD2 TGTGCCAGCAGCCTAAACGGAGCGGGACTAGAGTACGAGCAGTACTTC CASSLNGAGLEYEQYF
few 17 TRBJ2-3 TRBV29-1 - TGCAGCGTTGAAGAGGGGATAGGCGGATCTAGCACAGATACGCAGTATTTT CSVEEGIGGSSTDTQYF
few 15 TRBJ2-3 TRBV7-9 TRBD2 TGTGCCAGCAGCTCTTTGACTAGCGACACAGATACGCAGTATTTT CASSSLTSDTDTQYF
many 17 TRBJ2-5 TRBV12-3/TRBV12-4 TRBD2 TGTGCCAGCAGCCGAACCTCACTAGCGGGAGTTGGTGAGACCCAGTACTTC CASSRTSLAGVGETQYF
- 16 TRBJ2-3 TRBV3-1 TRBD2 TGTGCCAGCAGCCCCGGCTGGACTAGCGGGGCGGATACGCAGTATTTT CASSPGWTSGADTQYF
- 17 TRBJ2-5 TRBV7-9 TRBD2 TGTGCCAGCAGCTTACCCCCGACTAGCGGGAGGGCAGAGACCCAGTACTTC CASSLPPTSGRAETQYF
few 15 TRBJ1-1 TRBV4-1 - TGCGCCAGCAGCCAAACCGGGCAAGTAAACACTGAAGCTTTCTTT CASSQTGQVNTEAFF
- 14 TRBJ1-1 TRBV27 - TGTGCCAGCTATCCCGCTCAGGGTAAGCCTGAAGCTTTCTTT CASYPAQGKPEAFF
few 17 TRBJ2-3 TRBV7-8 TRBD2 TGTGCCAGCAGCTTCGACCCTAGCGGGAGCCTTAGCGATACGCAGTATTTT CASSFDPSGSLSDTQYF
- 15 TRBJ2-3 TRBV24-1 - TGTGCCACCAGTGATTTGAGGGCCGCAGCAGATACGCAGTATTTT CATSDLRAAADTQYF
- 16 TRBJ2-7 TRBV5-1 - TGCGCCAGCAGCTCACCTAAGTACTCTTACTCCTACGAGCAGTACTTC CASSSPKYSYSYEQYF
- 14 TRBJ2-7 TRBV7-9 TRBD1 TGTGCCAGCAGGGACCGGACAGGGGGCCCCGAGCAGTACTTC CASRDRTGGPEQYF
- 16 TRBJ2-3 TRBV13 - TGTGCCAGCAGCTTAGGTTCCAGGACTAGCACAGATACGCAGTATTTT CASSLGSRTSTDTQYF
- 16 TRBJ2-1 TRBV20-1 TRBD2 TGCAGTGCTAGAGCTCCCTCGACTAGCGGGAGGGTTGAGCAGTTTTTC CSARAPSTSGRVEQFF
few 16 TRBJ2-2 TRBV5-5 TRBD2 TGTGCCAGCCTGGGCCTAGCGGTAGTGGGGACCGGGGAGCTGTTTTTT CASLGLAVVGTGELFF
- 14 TRBJ2-3 TRBV30 - TGTGCCTGGAGAGGGGATATTTGGACAGATACGCAGTATTTT CAWRGDIWTDTQYF
many 13 TRBJ2-1 TRBV2 - TGTGCCAGCAGTGCCCTTGACTACAATGAGCAGTTCTTC CASSALDYNEQFF
few 17 TRBJ1-5 TRBV12-3/TRBV12-4 - TGTGCCAGCAGTTTTAGGGCCCTAACGGATAGCAATCAGCCCCAGCATTTT CASSFRALTDSNQPQHF
- 14 TRBJ2-1 TRBV5-1 TRBD1 TGCGCCAGCAGCACGGGACAGGGGGGAGGTGAGCAGTTCTTC CASSTGQGGGEQFF
few 16 TRBJ1-2 TRBV10-3 - TGTGCCATCAGTGAGACGACGGGTGGGGGCATCGATGGCTACACCTTC CAISETTGGGIDGYTF
- 16 TRBJ2-7 TRBV9 - TGTGCCAGCAGCGGGTCAGCCGGGCTTTCCTTCTACGAGCAGTACTTC CASSGSAGLSFYEQYF
- 14 TRBJ1-1 TRBV9 - TGTGCCAGCAGCGTAGGCAGGGCCAACACTGAAGCTTTCTTT CASSVGRANTEAFF
- 17 TRBJ2-3 TRBV6-6 - TGTGCCACCAAAGACTTCCCCCAACGAAAGGAGACAGATACGCAGTATTTT CATKDFPQRKETDTQYF
- 13 TRBJ1-1 TRBV19 - TGTGCCAGTAGTATTTTAGCGAACACTGAAGCTTTCTTT CASSILANTEAFF
- 17 TRBJ1-1 TRBV7-8 TRBD1 TGTGCCAGCAGCTTGCCCCGGGACAGGATCGTTAACGCTGAAGCTTTCTTT CASSLPRDRIVNAEAFF
- 16 TRBJ1-2 TRBV4-2 - TGTGCCAGCAGCCAGAGTTACCCCCCCCAGGGTGATGGCTACACCTTC CASSQSYPPQGDGYTF
few 13 TRBJ2-7 TRBV30 TRBD1 TGTGCCTGGGGGACAGGGAGCTCCTACGAGCAGTACTTC CAWGTGSSYEQYF
few 14 TRBJ2-7 TRBV5-4 - TGTGCCAGCAGCTTGTGGGACGCCTCCTACGAGCAGTACTTC CASSLWDASYEQYF
- 16 TRBJ2-3 TRBV30 TRBD2 TGTGCCTGGAGTGAAAGCGGGAGGGAAATGGCAGATACGCAGTATTTT CAWSESGREMADTQYF
- 16 TRBJ2-1 TRBV19 TRBD2 TGTGCCAGTAGTATCCGCCTGGGGAGGGATTACAATGAGCAGTTCTTC CASSIRLGRDYNEQFF
- 17 TRBJ2-3 TRBV25-1 - TGTGCCAGCAGTGAAGGGACCCCCCAGGGGAGCACAGATACGCAGTATTTT CASSEGTPQGSTDTQYF
few 13 TRBJ1-1 TRBV4-1 - TGCGCCAGCAGCCAAGAGAGGCCCACTGAAGCTTTCTTT CASSQERPTEAFF
- 17 TRBJ2-6 TRBV6-5 TRBD2 TGTGCCAGCAGACTAGCGGGATGGTCCCTTGGGGCCAACGTCCTGACTTTC CASRLAGWSLGANVLTF
- 12 TRBJ2-7 TRBV29-1 TRBD1 TGCAGCGTCCCGGGACAGGGGCGTGAGCAGTACTTC CSVPGQGREQYF
- 16 TRBJ2-2 TRBV7-9 - TGTGCCAGCAGCTTAGCTCCGACAGGGAACACCGGGGAGCTGTTTTTT CASSLAPTGNTGELFF